This TCR beta chain was obtained from a study of T cell changes during pregnancy in multiple sclerosis. Here immunoSEQ multiplex PCR was the method, and the copy in TCRdb shows in-frame clones only, minus some. This sample has some 97,000 clones, with approximately 94% found just once. Trimming removed 3 bases from V and 5 bases from J, with 10 bases in between. Germline values: CDR1 WNHNN, CDR2 SYGVQD (reference sequence). The CDR3 contains 13 residues. The material was peripheral blood, obtained before pregnancy. This TCR derives from a female donor with multiple sclerosis, enrolled in a pregnancy study. This chain joins TRBV10-1 and TRBJ2-5, with a weak D call TRBD1 (5 bases). CDR3 sequence: CASSELGRETQYF. The CDR3 DNA reads as TGCGCCAGCAGTGAATTGGGGCGGGAGACCCAGTACTTC.